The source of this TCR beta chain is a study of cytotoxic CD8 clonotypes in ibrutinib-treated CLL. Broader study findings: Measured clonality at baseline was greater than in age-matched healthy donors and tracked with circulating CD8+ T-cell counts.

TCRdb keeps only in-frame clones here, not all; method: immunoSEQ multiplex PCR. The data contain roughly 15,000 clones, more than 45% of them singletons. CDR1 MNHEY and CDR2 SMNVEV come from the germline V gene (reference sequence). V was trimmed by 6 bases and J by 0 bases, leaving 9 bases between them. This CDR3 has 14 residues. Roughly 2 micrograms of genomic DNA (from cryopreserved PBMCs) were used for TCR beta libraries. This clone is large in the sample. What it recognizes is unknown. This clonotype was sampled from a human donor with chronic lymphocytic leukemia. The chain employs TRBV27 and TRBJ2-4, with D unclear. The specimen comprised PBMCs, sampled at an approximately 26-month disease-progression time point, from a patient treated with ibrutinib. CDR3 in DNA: TGTGCCAGCAGCCCAACATTAGCCAAAAACATTCAGTACTTC. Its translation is CASSPTLAKNIQYF.